This T cell receptor (beta chain) came from a study of CD8+ T cells in alopecia areata. Study results and caveats: Tofacitinib did not eliminate many expanded lesional clones from scalp or blood.

The authors extracted RNA and reverse transcribed it into cDNA as the sequencing template. Here immunoSEQ multiplex PCR was the method, and the copy in TCRdb shows in-frame clones only, minus some. Of fewer than 200,000 clones listed, about 60% are singletons. Note on this clone: Its antigen remains unknown.

The germline CDR1 and CDR2 sequences are LNHNV and YYDKDF (reference sequence). Unmatched junction bases numbered 8, after V lost 4 bases and J lost 0 bases. This CDR3 region has 16 residues. Treatment specified: oral pan-JAK inhibitor, 5-10 mg twice daily. This chain connects TRBV15 to TRBJ2-5, with 7 nucleotides matching TRBD1. This material consisted of CD8+ T cells sorted from blood, taken at week 24, from a patient treated with tofacitinib. This TCR derives from a human donor with alopecia areata. The CDR3 is CATSTPGQTYQETQYF. The DNA of the CDR3 is TGTGCCACCAGCACCCCGGGACAGACGTACCAAGAGACCCAGTACTTC.